This TCR beta chain stems from a study of T cells expressing NK-cell markers. About the research overall: It was sorted CD3+CD56-NKG2C+, CD3+CD56+NKG2C- and CD3+CD56+NKG2C+ T cells that provided the TCR beta repertoires. Study-level findings and limits: Top CD8+ clonotypes included the dominant CD3+CD56+NKG2C+ clonotypes in five to seven donors.

5'RACE template switching with UMIs generated TCR beta cDNA. Reprocessing the 5' RACE reads, TCRdb reports a single entry for every CDR3 protein and omits DNA. The ten top clones account for approximately 4%, within a sample of a few hundred thousand distinct CDR3 sequences. Worth noting for this clonotype: What it binds is not known.

Material for sequencing was blood T cells: a sorted CD56 or NKG2C T cell subset, CD4+ or CD8+ T cells, or bulk PBMC T cells (not recorded which). The sequence was collected from a man aged 18 to 30 in good health.

The CDR3 loop is CASSLDSGGRYNEQFF. The chain has TRBV11-2 and TRBJ2-1; there is no DNA to check the TCRdb D call of TRBD2. The CDR3 runs 16 residues. Per the germline V gene, CDR1 is SGHAT and CDR2 is FQNNGV.